Reported below is one T cell receptor (beta chain). This clone was seen ten or more times. The specificity of this receptor is unknown. No qualities accompany the bases; no much larger clone lies one base away. Before undergoing thyroid surgery, none of the patients had been given any kind of treatment. Patient clinical samples collected from about 2012 to 2018 were retrospectively analysed using T-cell receptor beta sequencing. This specimen comes from a study of metastatic and nonmetastatic thyroid tumors (dated by TCRdb to 2020 to 2022). Broadly, across the study: Repertoires were compared across peripheral blood and tumor or nodule tissue samples from malignant and benign thyroid patients. Overall results and qualifications from the work: TCR beta diversity was reported as significantly higher in malignant tumors than in benign nodules, in both blood and tumor samples.

The junction shows trimming of 2 bases on V and 6 bases on J, plus 8 bases between the germline ends. The CDR3 goes from the cysteine to the phenylalanine over 12 residues. The entry retains the CDR3 DNA only, 36 bases that are in frame from base 1. CDR1 and CDR2 were assigned from the germline V gene as MNHEY and SVGAGI. To prepare the library, PCR was applied. The instrument was an Illumina HiSeq 4000. High-throughput sequencing was used to profile the TCR beta-chain CDR3 region of every patient. In the authors' own workflow: The researchers built a classifier to tell apart papillary thyroid cancer patients with distant metastasis, based on CDR3 differences among clinicopathological groups. Repertoire diversity was assessed with the Shannon index, and tumor-blood repertoire similarity with the Morisita-Horn index. TCRdb reworked the public reads: Q25 trimming with fastp, MiXCR clone assembly, productive beta chains retained. The V and J calls come from TCRdb's annotation, not from the publication. In this sample the table shows about 92,000 clones, about 15% of which occur a single time. The ten most abundant clones make up 3% to 4.5% of the sample.

Recombination joined TRBV6-5 with TRBJ2-7, with the D gene call left open. Sequenced material: blood. This receptor was identified in a female donor with papillary thyroid cancer or a benign thyroid nodule (not recorded which). Some clones in this sample may be carry-over from other donors' samples. The DNA reads as follows: TGTGCCAGCAGTTACACTGGGGTCGAGCAGTACTTC. Translated, this is CASSYTGVEQYF.